What follows is one TCR beta chain and its context. Its antigen is unidentified. No conserved phenylalanine or tryptophan is present at the end of the CDR3, so a read error is the likely explanation. This sample was included in a study of T cells in narcolepsy. General study findings and limits: Same-patient CSF and blood CD4+ T cell clonotypes included HCRT-specific and TRIB2-specific autoreactive ones. Healthy controls reportedly lacked the autoreactive clonotypes serially found in patients' blood.

Assay used: immunoSEQ multiplex PCR; TCRdb lists only in-frame clones, some missing. This sample carries nearly 35,000 clones, 75% to 90% of them seen once, and the ten largest clones take 0.8% to 1.2%. V shed 7 bases and J 6 bases; nucleotides not matched to a gene: 8. The CDR3 totals 13 residues. Germline CDR1 reads MNHEY; CDR2 reads SMNVEV (reference sequence). The gene calls are TRBV27 and TRBJ1-1; 7 positions agree with TRBD1. Sequenced: memory (CD45RA-) CD4+ T cells from blood. This receptor was identified in a human donor in good health. The CDR3 nucleotides are TGTGCCAGCACCAGACAGGGAGGTTCTGAAGCTTTCCTT. It yields the protein CASTRQGGSEAFL.